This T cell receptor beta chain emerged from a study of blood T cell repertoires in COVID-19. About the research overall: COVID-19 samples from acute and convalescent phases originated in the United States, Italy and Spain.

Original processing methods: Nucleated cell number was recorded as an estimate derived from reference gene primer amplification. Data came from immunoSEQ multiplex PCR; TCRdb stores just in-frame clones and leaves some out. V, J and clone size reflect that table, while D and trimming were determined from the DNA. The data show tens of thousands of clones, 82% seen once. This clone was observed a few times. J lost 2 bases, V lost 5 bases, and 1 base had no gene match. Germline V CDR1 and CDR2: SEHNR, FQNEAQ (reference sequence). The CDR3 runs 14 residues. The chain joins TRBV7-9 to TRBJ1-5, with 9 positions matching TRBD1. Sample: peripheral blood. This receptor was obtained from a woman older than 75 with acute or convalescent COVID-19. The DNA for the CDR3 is TGTGCCAGCAGCAGGACAGGGGGCAATCAGCCCCAGCATTTT. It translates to CASSRTGGNQPQHF.